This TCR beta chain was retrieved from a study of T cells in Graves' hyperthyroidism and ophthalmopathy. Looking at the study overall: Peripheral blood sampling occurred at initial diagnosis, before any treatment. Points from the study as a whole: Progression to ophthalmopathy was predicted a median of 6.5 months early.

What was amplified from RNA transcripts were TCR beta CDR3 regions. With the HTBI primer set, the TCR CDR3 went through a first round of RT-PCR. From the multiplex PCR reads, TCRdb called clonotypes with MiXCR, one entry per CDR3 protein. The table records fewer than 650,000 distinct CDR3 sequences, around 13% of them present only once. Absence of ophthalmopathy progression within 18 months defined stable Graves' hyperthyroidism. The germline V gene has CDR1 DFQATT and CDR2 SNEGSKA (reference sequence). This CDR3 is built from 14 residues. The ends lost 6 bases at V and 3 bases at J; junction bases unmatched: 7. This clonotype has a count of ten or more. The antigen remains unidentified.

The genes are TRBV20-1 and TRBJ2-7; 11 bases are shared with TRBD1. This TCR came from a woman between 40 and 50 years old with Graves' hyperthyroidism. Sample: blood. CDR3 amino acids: CSAIPGTGGYEQYF. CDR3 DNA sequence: TGCAGTGCCATCCCCGGGACAGGGGGCTACGAGCAGTACTTC.